The sequence of this T cell receptor beta chain was determined in a study of blood T cell repertoires in COVID-19. This clone was seen a few times. Per the study methods: Quantification of nucleated cells was approximated via reference gene primer amplification. Profiling relied on immunoSEQ multiplex PCR, and the TCRdb table lists in-frame clones only, not all of them. That table gives V, J and clone size, and the DNA gave D and trimming. The table lists about 170,000 clones, 75% to 90% of them singletons. V gave up 3 bases and J gave up 1 base; unmatched junction bases: 14. CDR1 and CDR2 (germline): SGHNT, YENEEA. This CDR3 has 18 amino acids.

The receptor comes from a human donor with acute or convalescent COVID-19. The donor label of this sample is uncertain. Sequencing input: peripheral blood. The chain carries TRBV11-3 and TRBJ1-1, with TRBD1 matching 7 bases. CDR3 sequence reads: CASSFRQGGNMGNTEAFF. The DNA for the CDR3 is TGTGCCAGCAGCTTCAGACAGGGAGGAAACATGGGGAACACTGAAGCTTTCTTT.